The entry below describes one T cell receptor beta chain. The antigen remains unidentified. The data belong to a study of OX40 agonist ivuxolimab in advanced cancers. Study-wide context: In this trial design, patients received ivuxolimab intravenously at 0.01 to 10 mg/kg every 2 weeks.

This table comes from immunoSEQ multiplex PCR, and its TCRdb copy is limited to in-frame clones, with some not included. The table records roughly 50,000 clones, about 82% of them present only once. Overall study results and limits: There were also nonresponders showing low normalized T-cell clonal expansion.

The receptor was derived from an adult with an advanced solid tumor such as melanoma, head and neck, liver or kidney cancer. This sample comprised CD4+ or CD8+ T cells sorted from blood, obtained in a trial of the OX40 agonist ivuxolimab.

CDR3 bases: TGCGCCAGCAGTCAATCGGAGGGACAGGGACAAGAGACCCAGTACTTC. Translating gives CASSQSEGQGQETQYF. The rearrangement links TRBV23-1 to TRBJ2-5; 9 positions match TRBD1. TRBV23-1 is given ORF status, its function remaining uncertain. The J segment lost 2 bases and the V segment lost 0 bases, leaving 4 bases of the junction unmatched. The CDR3 covers 16 residues.